What follows are 23 T cell receptor beta chains derived from one specimen sequenced in a study of T-cell memory formation after mild COVID-19. TCRdb reprocessed the 5' RACE reads with MiXCR, giving one entry per CDR3 protein. The table has roughly 400,000 distinct CDR3 sequences, roughly 17% seen once. Sequences were obtained from PBMCs or a T cell subset sorted from them (not recorded which). These TCRs come from a man aged 18 to 30 who had mild COVID-19 (a few samples of this study predate the infection). Cell type and time point are not known.

The table lists this clonotype with a few counts. The chain recombines TRBV20-1 with TRBJ1-2; 9 positions agree with TRBD1. The CDR3 has 14 amino acids. With V trimmed by 5 bases and J by 4 bases, 8 bases remained unmatched. From germline, CDR1 is DFQATT and CDR2 SNEGSKA (reference sequence). CDR3 region: CSAPRTGVVYGYTF. CDR3 DNA sequence: TGCAGTGCTCCTCGGACAGGGGTTGTCTATGGCTACACCTTC.

This clonotype was counted a few times. A much more abundant neighbour one base away suggests this may be a read error. The J gene is TRBJ1-1, the V gene TRBV20-1; no reliable D call. The CDR3 totals 11 residues. Trimming removed 3 bases at V and 1 base at J, with 3 bases between. Germline V gene sequence: CDR1 DFQATT, CDR2 SNEGSKA (reference sequence). The CDR3 nucleotides are TGCAGTGCTAGGGCGAACACTGAAGCTTTCTTT. It codes for CSARANTEAFF.

CDR3 in amino acids: CASRNTYEQYF. As DNA, the CDR3 is TGTGCCAGCAGAAACACCTACGAGCAGTACTTC. The chain is built from TRBV6-5 and TRBJ2-7; D unclear. The CDR3 consists of 11 residues. CDR1 and CDR2 (germline): MNHEY, SVGAGI. V lost 6 bases, J lost 2 bases, and 5 bases lay in between.

This clonotype was detected a few times. The chain employs TRBV20-1 and TRBJ1-2, with TRBD1 matching 7 bases. V trimming: 5 bases; J trimming: 4 bases; junction bases outside the gene matches: 10. CDR1 DFQATT and CDR2 SNEGSKA come from the germline V gene (reference sequence). The CDR3 runs to 14 residues. The CDR3 protein is CSAGGTAEIYGYTF. CDR3 DNA sequence: TGCAGTGCTGGGGGGACAGCCGAGATCTATGGCTACACCTTC.

By frequency in the sample, this clonotype is large. The rearrangement links TRBV7-2 to TRBJ1-1; D not resolved. Trimming took 8 bases from V and 11 from J, leaving 12 bases between them. There are 10 residues in the CDR3. Germline V gene sequence: CDR1 SGHTA, CDR2 FQGNSA. The CDR3 loop is CASGRLGAFF. Here the CDR3 DNA reads TGTGCCAGCGGGCGGTTGGGGGCTTTCTTT.

This chain connects TRBV6-1 to TRBJ1-2; D remains ambiguous. The CDR3 contains 11 residues. V lost 6 bases to trimming and J lost 8 bases, with 10 bases between them. Germline V gene sequence: CDR1 MNHNS, CDR2 SASEGT. This CDR3 is CASSPGWGYTF. The CDR3 DNA is TGTGCCAGCAGCCCCGGGTGGGGCTACACCTTC.

V is TRBV11-2 and J is TRBJ1-1; 8 nucleotides match TRBD1. The CDR3 is 15 amino acids. V gave up 7 bases and J gave up 6 bases; unmatched junction bases: 13. CDR1 and CDR2 (germline): SGHAT, FQNNGV. The CDR3: CASKPIQGVGAEAFF. CDR3 sequence (DNA): TGTGCCAGCAAACCCATACAGGGGGTGGGCGCTGAAGCTTTCTTT.

The chain uses TRBV6-1 and TRBJ2-7, with D perhaps given as TRBD1 or TRBD2 (6 bases each). Germline CDR1 reads MNHNS; CDR2 reads SASEGT. V gave up 5 bases and J gave up 5 bases, with 25 bases separating them. The CDR3 extends over 17 amino acids. The DNA of the CDR3 is TGTGCCAGCAGTCTTCTTTCCAACGGGGGCTTCTTCCACGAGCAGTACGTC. It encodes CASSLLSNGGFFHEQYV.

The J gene is TRBJ1-3, the V gene TRBV4-2, with D hard to call. Germline V CDR1 and CDR2: LGHNA, YNFKEQ. This CDR3 has 17 amino acids. The V gene lost 0 bases and the J gene lost 2 bases, with 14 bases spanning the gap. The CDR3 region has the DNA TGTGCCAGCAGCCAAGAATTTCGGGTCTTCACTGGAAACACCATATATTTT. Translated: CASSQEFRVFTGNTIYF.

The V call is TRBV25-1, the J call TRBJ2-1, with TRBD1 identical over 8 bases. The CDR3 has 18 residues. V gave up 2 bases and J gave up 0 bases; unmatched junction bases: 9. From germline, CDR1 is MGHDK and CDR2 SYGVNS. The CDR3 here is CASSETPGGPSSYNEQFF. In DNA form, the CDR3 reads TGTGCCAGCAGTGAAACCCCAGGGGGCCCGAGCTCCTACAATGAGCAGTTCTTC.

This clonotype came up a few times. In DNA, the CDR3 is TGTGCCAGCAGCTTCTACGGCAGCACAGATACGCAGTATTTT. Amino acids: CASSFYGSTDTQYF. This chain connects TRBV7-2 to TRBJ2-3; D not certain. The CDR3 loop spans 14 amino acids. The V gene lost 3 bases and the J gene lost 0 bases, with 7 bases spanning the gap. Germline CDR1 and CDR2: SGHTA and FQGNSA.

This clonotype was detected only once. The V gene is TRBV12-3 or TRBV12-4, the J gene TRBJ2-1, with 10 bases matching TRBD2. This CDR3 region has 16 residues. Trimming removed 5 bases from V and 4 bases from J; junction bases left unmatched: 8. CDR3 coding DNA: TGTGCCAGCAGTGTCCTTGTAGCGGGGGGATACAATGAGCAGTTCTTC. Translating gives CASSVLVAGGYNEQFF.

This clonotype was seen only a few times. The J gene is TRBJ1-2, the V gene TRBV2; no reliable D call. V was clipped by 5 bases and J by 4 bases, with 14 bases between them. The length of the CDR3 is 14 residues. CDR1 is SNHLY and CDR2 is FYNNEI in the germline V gene. CDR3 nucleotide sequence: TGTGCCAGCAGTCCCGGCGGAATGGCCTATGGCTACACCTTC. Encoded protein: CASSPGGMAYGYTF.

The chain uses TRBV10-1 and TRBJ2-3; 12 bases are a match to TRBD2. Per germline, CDR1 WNHNN and CDR2 SYGVQD (reference sequence). CDR3 length equals 16 residues. The V and J ends lost 6 bases and 5 bases, in that order; junction bases with no gene match: 9. CDR3 nucleotide sequence: TGCGCCAGCAGCCCTCAGACTAGCGGGGGCAAAGATACGCAGTATTTT. Protein sequence: CASSPQTSGGKDTQYF.

This chain links TRBV7-3 with TRBJ1-2; D unclear. This CDR3 has 13 amino acids. V was shortened by 3 bases and J by 4 bases, with 9 bases between the two germline ends. Germline V lookup: CDR1 SGHTA, CDR2 FQGTGA. In DNA, the CDR3 is TGTGCCAGCAGCTTTGACGGATCCTATGGCTACACCTTC. Translating it yields CASSFDGSYGYTF.

The V call is TRBV12-3 or TRBV12-4, the J call TRBJ2-5; 13 nucleotides agree with TRBD2. V lost 8 bases and J lost 3; bases outside the gene matches: 6. This CDR3 comprises 15 residues. The CDR3 region is CASGPGTSGEETQYF. CDR3 DNA sequence: TGTGCCAGCGGCCCTGGGACTAGCGGGGAAGAGACCCAGTACTTC.

This clonotype was observed a handful of times. The rearrangement uses TRBV7-6 and TRBJ1-4, with TRBD1 identical over 7 bases. Germline CDR1 reads SGHVS; CDR2 reads FNYEAQ. This CDR3 has 14 amino acids. The V and J ends lost 4 bases and 7 bases, in that order; junction bases with no gene match: 6. This chain's CDR3 is CASSSRDSGEKLFF. The CDR3 coding sequence is TGTGCCAGCAGCTCCAGGGACAGTGGTGAAAAACTGTTTTTT. The complete variable domain, with remaining parts taken from reference TRBV7-6 and TRBJ1-4, reads GAGVSQSPRYKVTKRGQDVALRCDPISGHVSLYWYRQALGQGPEFLTYFNYEAQQDKSGLPNDRFSAERPEGSISTLTIQRTEQRDSAMYRCASSSRDSGEKLFFGSGTQLSVL.

This chain joins TRBV7-2 and TRBJ2-5; the match to TRBD2 covers 9 bases. CDR1 is SGHTA and CDR2 is FQGNSA in the germline V gene. The CDR3 is 15 amino acids. The ends lost 4 bases at V and 2 bases at J; junction bases unmatched: 5. As DNA, the CDR3 is TGTGCCAGCAGCTCCCCTAGCGGGGCTCAAGAGACCCAGTACTTC. Residues: CASSSPSGAQETQYF. Drawing the rest from reference TRBV7-2 and TRBJ2-5, the complete variable domain is GAGVSQSPSNKVTEKGKDVELRCDPISGHTALYWYRQSLGQGLEFLIYFQGNSAPDKSGLPSDRFSAERTGGSVSTLTIQRTQQEDSAVYLCASSSPSGAQETQYFGPGTRLLVL.

V and J are TRBV9 and TRBJ2-3; D perhaps matches TRBD2 (5 bases). There are 16 residues in the CDR3. From germline, CDR1 is SGDLS and CDR2 YYNGEE. V lost 2 bases to trimming and J lost 2 bases, with 15 bases between them. CDR3 DNA sequence: TGTGCCAGCAGCGTTGATGGCGGGCTACTCACAGATACGCAGTATTTT. This gives the protein CASSVDGGLLTDTQYF.

This clonotype appeared a few times. The rearrangement links TRBV24-1 to TRBJ2-5; no clear D. The germline V gene has CDR1 KGHDR and CDR2 SFDVKD. The V gene lost 3 bases and the J gene lost 5 bases, with 12 bases spanning the gap. The CDR3 runs to 14 residues. CDR3 sequence (DNA): TGTGCCACCAGTGATGCCACCCTCGGGGAGACCCAGTACTTC. Encoded protein: CATSDATLGETQYF.

This clonotype came up a few times. This chain uses TRBV5-8 with TRBJ2-7, with D maybe TRBD2 (5 bases). Germline V gene data show CDR1 as SGHTS and CDR2 as YDEGEE. Trimming took off 4 bases at V and 10 bases at J, with 15 bases between the two ends. This CDR3 is 12 amino acids long. CDR3 DNA: TGTGCCAGCAGCCGCGAGGGAAGTAACCAGTACTTC. Protein product: CASSREGSNQYF. Together with reference TRBV5-8 and TRBJ2-7, the CDR3 gives the full variable domain: EAGVTQSPTHLIKTRGQQATLRCSPISGHTSVYWYQQALGLGLQFLLWYDEGEERNRGNFPPRFSGRQFPNYSSELNVNALELEDSALYLCASSREGSNQYFGPGTRLTVT.

This clonotype was observed a few times. The chain employs TRBV6-7 and TRBJ1-2; the match to TRBD1 covers 7 bases. TRBV6-7 is recorded as an ORF, its role being uncertain. The length of the CDR3 is 13 residues. V trimming: 8 bases; J trimming: 5 bases; junction bases outside the gene matches: 8. In DNA form, the CDR3 reads TGTGCCAGCCTCCACAGGGGCTGGTATGGCTACACCTTC. Translating it yields CASLHRGWYGYTF.

The chain is built from TRBV12-3 or TRBV12-4 and TRBJ2-1; D is uncertain. Trimming removed 11 bases from V and 0 bases from J, with 11 bases in between. The CDR3 is 13 amino acids. This CDR3 reads CAGSRSSYNEQFF. CDR3 sequence (DNA): TGTGCCGGCTCGCGGAGCTCCTACAATGAGCAGTTCTTC.